This T cell receptor beta chain was sequenced in a study of blood T cell repertoires in COVID-19. About the study: Sources were T cells, B-cell-depleted T cells, or PBMCs; the material itself was cDNA or gDNA.

CDR1 is LGHDT, CDR2 YNNKEL, per germline (reference sequence). The V and J ends lost 4 bases and 8 bases respectively, with 14 bases between them. CDR3 length: 13 amino acids. Methods used by the authors: Estimation of nucleated cell counts relied on the amplification of reference gene primers. TCRdb's table, derived via immunoSEQ multiplex PCR, lists solely in-frame clones and lacks some. The V and J calls and clone size come from that table; D and trimming were worked out from the DNA. The sample records about 74,000 clones, 70% to 80% being singletons. The specimen sequenced was peripheral blood. The chain is built from TRBV3-1 (or the pseudogene TRBV3-2) and TRBJ1-1, with D tentatively TRBD1 (6 bases). The source is a human donor in a cohort sampled during active COVID-19. The CDR3 loop is CASSLHRVTEAFF. CDR3 DNA sequence: TGTGCCAGCAGCCTACACAGGGTCACCGAAGCTTTCTTT.